This T cell receptor beta chain emerged from a study of blood T cell repertoires in COVID-19. Background on the study: Acute and convalescent COVID-19 specimens originated in the United States, Italy and Spain. T cells, B-cell-depleted T cells, or PBMCs provided the cDNA or gDNA that served as material.

Original processing notes: Reference gene primer amplification gave nucleated cell count estimates. Assay: immunoSEQ multiplex PCR; the TCRdb copy retains only in-frame clones and omits some. V and J calls and clone size are copied from that table; D and trimming were computed from the DNA. The data contain approximately 200,000 clones, 83% of them seen just once; the ten biggest clones take up just under 7.5%. Per germline, CDR1 SEHNR and CDR2 FQNEAQ (reference sequence). The CDR3 has 15 residues. Trimming left V 5 bases short and J 7 bases short, with 17 bases between. This clonotype originated in a woman aged 50 to 65 with acute or convalescent COVID-19. Sequencing was performed on peripheral blood. This sequence joins TRBV7-9 and TRBJ2-2; a possible D gene is TRBD2 (6 bases). The CDR3: CASSRASATVGELFF. The CDR3 region has the DNA TGTGCCAGCAGCCGCGCTAGCGCCACTGTCGGGGAGCTGTTTTTT.